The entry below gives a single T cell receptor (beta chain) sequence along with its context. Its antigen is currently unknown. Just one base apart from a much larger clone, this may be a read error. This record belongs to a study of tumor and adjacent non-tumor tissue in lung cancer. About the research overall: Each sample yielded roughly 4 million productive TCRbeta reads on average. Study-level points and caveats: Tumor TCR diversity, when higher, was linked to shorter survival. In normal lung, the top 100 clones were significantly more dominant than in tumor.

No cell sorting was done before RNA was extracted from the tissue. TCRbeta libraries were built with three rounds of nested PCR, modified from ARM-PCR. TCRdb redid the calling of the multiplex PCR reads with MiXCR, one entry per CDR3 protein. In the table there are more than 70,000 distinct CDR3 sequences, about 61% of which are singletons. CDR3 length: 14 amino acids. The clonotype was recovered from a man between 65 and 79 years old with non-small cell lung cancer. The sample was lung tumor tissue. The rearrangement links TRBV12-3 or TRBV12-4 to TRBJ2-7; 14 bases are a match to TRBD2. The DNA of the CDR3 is TGTTCCAGCAGTTGGGGACTAGCGGGAGTCGAGCAGTACTTC. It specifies CSSSWGLAGVEQYF.